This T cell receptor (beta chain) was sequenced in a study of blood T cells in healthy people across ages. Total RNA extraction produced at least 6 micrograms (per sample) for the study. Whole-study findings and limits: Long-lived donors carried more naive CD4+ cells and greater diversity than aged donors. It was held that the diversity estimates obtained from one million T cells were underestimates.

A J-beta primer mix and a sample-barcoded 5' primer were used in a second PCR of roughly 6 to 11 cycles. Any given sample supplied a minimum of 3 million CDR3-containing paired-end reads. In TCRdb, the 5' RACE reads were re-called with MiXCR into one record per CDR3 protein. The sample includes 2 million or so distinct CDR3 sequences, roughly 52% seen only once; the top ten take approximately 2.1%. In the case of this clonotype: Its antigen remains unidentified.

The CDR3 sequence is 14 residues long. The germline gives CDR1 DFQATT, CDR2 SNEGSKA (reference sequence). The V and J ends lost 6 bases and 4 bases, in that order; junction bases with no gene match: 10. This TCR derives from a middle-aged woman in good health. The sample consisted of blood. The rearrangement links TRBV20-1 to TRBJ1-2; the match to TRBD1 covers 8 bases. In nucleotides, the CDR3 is TGCAGTGCGATAAGACAGGGGATGGTCTATGGCTACACCTTC. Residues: CSAIRQGMVYGYTF.